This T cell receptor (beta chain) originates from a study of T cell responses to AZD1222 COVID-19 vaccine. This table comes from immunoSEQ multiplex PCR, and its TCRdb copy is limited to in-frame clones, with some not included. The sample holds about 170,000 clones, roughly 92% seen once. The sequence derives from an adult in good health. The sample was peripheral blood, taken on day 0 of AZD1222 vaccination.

CDR3 region: CASSFDDRGGVEAFF. The CDR3, as DNA: TGTGCCAGCAGCTTCGACGACAGGGGGGGCGTTGAAGCTTTCTTT. The rearrangement links TRBV5-5 to TRBJ1-1; 9 nucleotides match TRBD1. Germline values: CDR1 SGHKS, CDR2 YYEKEE (reference sequence). The CDR3 sequence is 15 residues long. The V gene end was trimmed by 2 bases and the J gene end by 7 bases; junction bases not matched to a gene: 9.